Listed here are 13 T cell receptor beta chains from one sample, sequenced in a study of blood T cell repertoires in COVID-19. Here immunoSEQ multiplex PCR was the method, and the copy in TCRdb shows in-frame clones only, minus some. The repertoire holds about 250,000 clones, with 80% to 90% as singletons. Sequencing input: peripheral blood. These receptors were obtained from an elderly man with acute or convalescent COVID-19.

This clone occurred a few times. The rearrangement uses TRBV2 and TRBJ2-3; 9 bases are a match to TRBD2. There are 15 residues in the CDR3. Germline values: CDR1 SNHLY, CDR2 FYNNEI. V lost 7 bases and J lost 4; bases outside the gene matches: 9. CDR3 sequence (DNA): TGTGCCAGCAATGTCCTAGCGGGGACGGCAGATACGCAGTATTTT. It codes for CASNVLAGTADTQYF.

The gene calls are TRBV6-5 and TRBJ1-5, with TRBD1 matching 7 bases. This CDR3 contains 14 residues. Germline loops: CDR1 MNHEY, CDR2 SVGAGI. With 5 bases clipped from V and 4 bases from J, the junction kept 5 bases outside the gene matches. The CDR3 DNA sequence: TGTGCCAGCAGTCACAGGGGACTGAATCAGCCCCAGCATTTT. As protein: CASSHRGLNQPQHF.

J is TRBJ1-1 and V is TRBV28; TRBD1 aligns across 8 bases. J was trimmed by 2 bases and V by 6 bases; bases with no gene match: 5. Per germline, CDR1 MDHEN and CDR2 SYDVKM. The CDR3 totals 14 residues. The CDR3 bases are TGTGCCAGCAGGGCGACAGGGGCCAACACTGAAGCTTTCTTT. This translates into CASRATGANTEAFF.

This sequence joins TRBV11-2 and TRBJ2-1; 7 nucleotides align to TRBD2. Germline values: CDR1 SGHAT, CDR2 FQNNGV. CDR3 length: 15 amino acids. The trim removed 3 bases at V and 9 bases at J, leaving 11 bases unmatched. The CDR3 DNA is TGTGCCAGCAGCTTCACCCTCTCGCGGGAGTCTGAGCAGTTCTTC. It translates to CASSFTLSRESEQFF. The full variable domain, completed using reference TRBV11-2 and TRBJ2-1, is EAGVAQSPRYKIIEKRQSVAFWCNPISGHATLYWYQQILGQGPKLLIQFQNNGVVDDSQLPKDRFSAERLKGVDSTLKIQPAKLEDSAVYLCASSFTLSRESEQFFGPGTRLTVL.

The chain carries TRBV2 and TRBJ2-7; 8 bases agree with TRBD1. The germline V gene has CDR1 SNHLY and CDR2 FYNNEI. CDR3 length: 12 residues. J lost 10 bases, V lost 6 bases, and 8 bases had no gene match. CDR3: CASSFGQGEQYF. The DNA of the CDR3 is TGTGCCAGCAGCTTCGGACAGGGAGAACAGTACTTC.

The rearrangement joins TRBV2 to TRBJ2-3, with 8 bases that match TRBD2. The CDR3 runs to 16 residues. V gave up 4 bases and J gave up 5 bases; unmatched junction bases: 11. Germline CDR1 SNHLY, CDR2 FYNNEI. The DNA for the CDR3 is TGTGCCAGCAGTGGAAAGGTTAGCGGGGCGATAGATACGCAGTATTTT. Translated: CASSGKVSGAIDTQYF.

This rearrangement joins TRBV2 to TRBJ1-1; 7 nucleotides line up with TRBD1. This CDR3 is built from 13 residues. V shed 5 bases and J 4 bases; nucleotides not matched to a gene: 4. Germline CDR1 reads SNHLY; CDR2 reads FYNNEI. CDR3 DNA: TGTGCCAGCAGTATTCGGGACAGCACTGAAGCTTTCTTT. Translating gives CASSIRDSTEAFF. The whole variable domain, remainder taken from reference TRBV2 and TRBJ1-1, is EPEVTQTPSHQVTQMGQEVILRCVPISNHLYFYWYRQILGQKVEFLVSFYNNEISEKSEIFDDQFSVERPDGSNFTLKIRSTKLEDSAMYFCASSIRDSTEAFFGQGTRLTVV.

The V call is TRBV6-6, the J call TRBJ2-2, with 8 nucleotides matching TRBD2. J lost 2 bases, V lost 7 bases, and 6 bases had no gene match. The length of the CDR3 is 15 residues. CDR1 is MNHNY and CDR2 is SVGAGI in the germline V gene (reference sequence). CDR3 residues: CASIPGLVNTGELFF. The CDR3 nucleotides read TGTGCCAGCATCCCGGGACTAGTAAACACCGGGGAGCTGTTTTTT.

V and J are TRBV9 and TRBJ2-1, with 8 bases that match TRBD2. The germline V gene encodes CDR1 SGDLS and CDR2 YYNGEE. This CDR3 region has 15 residues. V lost 2 bases to trimming and J lost 9 bases; unmatched junction nucleotides: 10. CDR3: CASSVTGTSMGEQFF. CDR3 nucleotide sequence: TGTGCCAGCAGCGTCACCGGGACTAGTATGGGTGAGCAGTTCTTC.

The CDR3 bases are TGTGCCAGCAGTCCGGGGAGTGGACAGGGTAGTTACACTGAAGCTTTCTTT. Encoded protein: CASSPGSGQGSYTEAFF. V and J are TRBV4-2 and TRBJ1-1, with 8 bases identical to TRBD1. The germline gives CDR1 LGHNA, CDR2 YNFKEQ. The CDR3 totals 17 residues. Trimming removed 6 bases from V and 3 bases from J; junction bases left unmatched: 15.

The J gene is TRBJ1-1, the V gene TRBV29-1; TRBD1 matches at 7 bases. Germline values: CDR1 SQVTM, CDR2 ANQGSEA. Trimming at V came to 7 bases and at J to 5 bases, leaving 16 bases not matched to a gene. There are 15 residues in the CDR3. The CDR3 DNA sequence: TGCAGCGCCTCTCCAGGGGGTGTAAGGGGAACTGAAGCTTTCTTT. It specifies CSASPGGVRGTEAFF.

The CDR3 region has the DNA TGTGCCAGCTCACCACCGGGATCCAGGGGTCGGAACACTGAAGCTTTCTTT. Translated, it gives CASSPPGSRGRNTEAFF. The rearrangement joins TRBV18 to TRBJ1-1; possible D gene TRBD1, 6 bases. The CDR3 covers 17 residues. Trimming took 0 bases from V and 1 from J, leaving 15 bases between them. Germline assignment: CDR1 KGHSH and CDR2 LQKENI. Variable domain in full (rest from reference TRBV18 and TRBJ1-1): NAGVMQNPRHLVRRRGQEARLRCSPMKGHSHVYWYRQLPEEGLKFMVYLQKENIIDESGMPKERFSAEFPKEGPSILRIQQVVRGDSAAYFCASSPPGSRGRNTEAFFGQGTRLTVV.

The J gene is TRBJ1-1, the V gene TRBV18, with D perhaps TRBD1 (5 bases). Trimming pared 5 bases from V and 4 bases from J, leaving 14 bases between. The CDR3 spans 14 residues. CDR1 and CDR2 from the germline V gene are KGHSH and LQKENI. The CDR3: CASSSEGVSTEAFF. The DNA for the CDR3 is TGTGCCAGCTCAAGCGAAGGGGTGTCCACTGAAGCTTTCTTT.